This TCR beta chain was retrieved from a study of cytomegalovirus exposure and HLA in healthy donors. The CDR3 spans 13 residues. Per the germline V gene, CDR1 is SGDLS and CDR2 is YYNGEE. V gave up 1 base and J gave up 5 bases, with 9 bases separating them. TCRdb's table, derived via immunoSEQ multiplex PCR, lists solely in-frame clones and lacks some. The data show approximately 220,000 clones, approximately 90% seen once. Notes on this clone: The antigen is not known.

Study-wide findings and caveats: Cytomegalovirus-associated status was assigned to about 160 TCR beta chains.

The chain employs TRBV9 and TRBJ1-2; D unclear. The source of this sequence is a man younger than 35 in good health and CMV-seronegative. Input material: PBMCs. CDR3 protein: CASSVMFSYGYTF. Here the CDR3 DNA reads TGTGCCAGCAGCGTAATGTTTAGTTATGGCTACACCTTC.